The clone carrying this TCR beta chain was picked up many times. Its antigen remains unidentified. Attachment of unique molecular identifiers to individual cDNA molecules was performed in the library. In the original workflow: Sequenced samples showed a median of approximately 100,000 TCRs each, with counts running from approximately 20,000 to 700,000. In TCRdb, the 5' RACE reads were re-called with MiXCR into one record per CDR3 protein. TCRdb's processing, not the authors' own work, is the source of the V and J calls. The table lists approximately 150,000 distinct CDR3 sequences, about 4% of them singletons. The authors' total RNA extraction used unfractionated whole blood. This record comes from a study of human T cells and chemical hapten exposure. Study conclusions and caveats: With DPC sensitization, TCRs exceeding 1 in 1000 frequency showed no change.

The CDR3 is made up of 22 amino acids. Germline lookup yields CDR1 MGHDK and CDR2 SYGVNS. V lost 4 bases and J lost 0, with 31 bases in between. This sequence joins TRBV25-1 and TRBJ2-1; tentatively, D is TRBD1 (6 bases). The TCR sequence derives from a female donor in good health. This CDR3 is CASSVRWGHPERAKSSYNEQFF. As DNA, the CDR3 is TGTGCCAGCAGTGTGCGTTGGGGACACCCGGAACGTGCTAAGAGCTCCTACAATGAGCAGTTCTTC.